The source of this T cell receptor beta chain is a study of T cells in Graves' hyperthyroidism and ophthalmopathy. This clonotype was seen just once. Its specificity is not known. Researchers amplified the TCR beta CDR3 regions from RNA transcripts. Researchers ran a first-round RT-PCR on the TCR CDR3 using the HTBI primer set. TCRdb analysed the multiplex PCR reads with MiXCR anew, one entry per CDR3 protein. The table lists about 350,000 distinct CDR3 sequences, roughly 15% of them singletons. From approximately 9.1 ml of fresh peripheral blood, PBMCs were isolated. Study-level points and caveats: The majority of expanded thyroid clonotypes above 0.001 also appeared in blood.

This TCR was sampled from a woman aged 55-69 years with Graves' ophthalmopathy. Material for sequencing was blood.

The CDR3 region has the DNA TGCAGCGTTGAATTTCTCCCTGGGGCCAACGTCCTGACTTTC. Residues: CSVEFLPGANVLTF. The chain combines TRBV29-1 with TRBJ2-6; no clear D gene. The CDR3 totals 14 residues. CDR1 and CDR2 from the germline V gene are SQVTM and ANQGSEA. Trimming left V 2 bases short and J 2 bases short, with 7 bases between.